Below, one TCR beta chain is given with its context. Per germline, CDR1 MNHEY and CDR2 SVGEGT. This CDR3 has 13 residues. Trimming shortened V by 0 bases and J by 10 bases, and 10 bases separated the two germline ends. This record comes from a study of CD8 T cells in Susac syndrome. Study in general: Each patient with Susac syndrome, at the time of blood draw, was therapy-naive, on corticosteroids, or on intravenous immunoglobulin alone.

RNA was extracted with the RNeasy kit, and a quantity of roughly 0.5 to 1 ug was reverse transcribed using random hexamers. The method of amplification for TCR beta CDR3 was immunoSEQ multiplex PCR, covering 54 Vbeta and 13 Jbeta. Each CDR3 protein is one row after TCRdb ran MiXCR on the immunoSEQ multiplex PCR reads. This table holds roughly 200,000 distinct CDR3 sequences, over 90% found once. The authors negatively isolated CD8+ and CD4+ T cells and FACS-enriched TEMRA cells. The TCR sequence derives from a human donor with Susac syndrome. The specimen was CD4+ T cells from PBMCs. The chain uses TRBV6-2 or TRBV6-3 and TRBJ2-4; D remains ambiguous. CDR3 region: CASSYSRVQIQYF. CDR3 in DNA: TGTGCCAGCAGTTACTCCCGGGTCCAGATTCAGTACTTC.